This entry features one T cell receptor (beta chain) sequence. This sample was included in a study of T cell changes during pregnancy in multiple sclerosis. After removal of 1 base from V and 0 bases from J, the junction contained 3 bases not matched to a gene. This CDR3 has 17 amino acids. The germline V gene has CDR1 LNHDA and CDR2 SQIVND (reference sequence). Some clones are missing from TCRdb's copy, which holds only in-frame ones; the method was immunoSEQ multiplex PCR. The repertoire consists of more than 80,000 clones, with under 95% occurring once and the leading ten covering 1.5% to 2%. The sequencing used peripheral blood, collected before pregnancy. The source of this sequence is a female donor with multiple sclerosis, enrolled in a pregnancy study. This sequence joins TRBV19 and TRBJ1-6; 7 bases agree with TRBD1. The CDR3 bases are TGTGCCAGTAGTATAGCCACAGGGGACTCCTATAATTCACCCCTCCACTTT. It is translated as CASSIATGDSYNSPLHF.